This is a list of T cell receptor beta chains from one sample in a study of blood T cell repertoires in COVID-19. Produced via immunoSEQ multiplex PCR; TCRdb's table is partial and in-frame only. This table has over 100,000 clones, over 60% appearing once. The sequencing input was peripheral blood. The receptors shown here come from a woman in her sixties or seventies with acute or convalescent COVID-19. Each CDR3 is given with its conserved first and last residue. The D gene is left open where the match is weak. For some rows the clone size is stated as once, few or many, or as a class when expanded; others skip it.

clone size: NA; D gene: NA; J gene: TRBJ2-6; V gene: TRBV9; CDR3 protein: CASSPRPGTGANVLTF; CDR3 DNA: TGTGCCAGCAGCCCCCGGCCAGGAACTGGGGCCAACGTCCTGACTTTC
clone size: NA; D gene: TRBD1; J gene: TRBJ1-2; V gene: TRBV6-5; CDR3 protein: CASSYGLGGVFGYTF; CDR3 DNA: TGTGCCAGCAGTTACGGGTTAGGGGGCGTTTTTGGCTACACCTTC
clone size: NA; D gene: TRBD1; J gene: TRBJ2-2; V gene: TRBV10-3; CDR3 protein: CAITDRANTGELFF; CDR3 DNA: TGTGCCATCACGGACAGGGCGAACACCGGGGAGCTGTTTTTT
clone size: few; D gene: TRBD1; J gene: TRBJ2-2; V gene: TRBV5-4; CDR3 protein: CASSPGGPSSRELFF; CDR3 DNA: TGTGCCAGCAGCCCAGGGGGTCCATCCTCCCGGGAGCTGTTTTTT
clone size: NA; D gene: TRBD1; J gene: TRBJ1-1; V gene: TRBV10-3; CDR3 protein: CATEPTGAEMNTEAFF; CDR3 DNA: TGTGCCACCGAACCGACAGGGGCCGAAATGAACACTGAAGCTTTCTTT
clone size: few; D gene: NA; J gene: TRBJ2-4; V gene: TRBV28; CDR3 protein: CASSLYSTTGDIQYF; CDR3 DNA: TGTGCCAGCAGTTTATATTCGACCACCGGGGACATTCAGTACTTC
clone size: few; D gene: NA; J gene: TRBJ1-2; V gene: TRBV28; CDR3 protein: CASRSGRSGYGYTF; CDR3 DNA: TGTGCCAGCAGGTCCGGACGGAGCGGCTATGGCTACACCTTC
clone size: NA; D gene: TRBD2; J gene: TRBJ2-3; V gene: TRBV4-1; CDR3 protein: CASSQILASTDTQYF; CDR3 DNA: TGCGCCAGCAGCCAAATACTAGCGAGCACAGATACGCAGTATTTT
clone size: NA; D gene: NA; J gene: TRBJ2-3; V gene: TRBV7-9; CDR3 protein: CASSLELDTQYF; CDR3 DNA: TGTGCCAGCAGCTTAGAGCTAGATACGCAGTATTTT
clone size: NA; D gene: TRBD1; J gene: TRBJ1-1; V gene: TRBV3-1/TRBV3-2; CDR3 protein: CASSQDTGTAVTEAFF; CDR3 DNA: TGTGCCAGCAGCCAAGATACCGGGACAGCTGTCACTGAAGCTTTCTTT
clone size: NA; D gene: NA; J gene: TRBJ1-6; V gene: TRBV19; CDR3 protein: CASTGSQYSPLHF; CDR3 DNA: TGTGCCAGTACCGGGTCCCAATATTCACCCCTCCACTTT
clone size: NA; D gene: TRBD1; J gene: TRBJ1-2; V gene: TRBV7-9; CDR3 protein: CASSTPGQGSGGYTF; CDR3 DNA: TGTGCCAGCAGCACCCCGGGACAGGGTTCCGGGGGCTACACCTTC
clone size: NA; D gene: TRBD1; J gene: TRBJ2-3; V gene: TRBV7-9; CDR3 protein: CASSLGTGTGEYF; CDR3 DNA: TGTGCCAGCAGCTTAGGGACCGGGACAGGGGAGTATTTT
clone size: NA; D gene: NA; J gene: TRBJ1-6; V gene: TRBV5-1; CDR3 protein: CASSLQGSSYNSPLHF; CDR3 DNA: TGCGCCAGCAGCCTCCAGGGTAGCTCCTATAATTCACCCCTCCACTTT
clone size: few; D gene: TRBD2; J gene: TRBJ2-1; V gene: TRBV3-1/TRBV3-2; CDR3 protein: CASSLSGGAYNEQFF; CDR3 DNA: TGTGCCAGCAGCCTGAGCGGGGGGGCATACAATGAGCAGTTCTTC
clone size: NA; D gene: TRBD1; J gene: TRBJ1-2; V gene: TRBV9; CDR3 protein: CASSVDSGGNGYTF; CDR3 DNA: TGTGCCAGCAGCGTCGATTCAGGGGGAAATGGCTACACCTTC
clone size: once; D gene: TRBD2; J gene: TRBJ2-7; V gene: TRBV18; CDR3 protein: CASSPTSGRPPYEQYF; CDR3 DNA: TGTGCCAGCTCACCCACTAGCGGGAGACCCCCCTACGAGCAGTACTTC
clone size: NA; D gene: TRBD1; J gene: TRBJ2-1; V gene: TRBV10-1; CDR3 protein: CASSEMTGRQFF; CDR3 DNA: TGCGCCAGCAGTGAGATGACAGGGAGACAGTTCTTC
clone size: NA; D gene: TRBD1; J gene: TRBJ2-5; V gene: TRBV5-1; CDR3 protein: CASNNGQGGEETQYF; CDR3 DNA: TGCGCCAGCAATAATGGACAGGGGGGAGAGGAGACCCAGTACTTC
clone size: NA; D gene: TRBD1; J gene: TRBJ1-3; V gene: TRBV7-6; CDR3 protein: CASSLAGTGVSSGNTIYF; CDR3 DNA: TGTGCCAGCAGCTTGGCCGGGACAGGGGTTTCCTCTGGAAACACCATATATTTT
clone size: NA; D gene: TRBD2; J gene: TRBJ2-7; V gene: TRBV5-1; CDR3 protein: CASSLGGTSGKDGQYF; CDR3 DNA: TGCGCCAGCAGCTTGGGGGGGACTAGCGGGAAGGACGGGCAGTACTTC
clone size: NA; D gene: NA; J gene: TRBJ1-3; V gene: TRBV5-1; CDR3 protein: CASSPAGNSGNTIYF; CDR3 DNA: TGCGCCAGCAGCCCCGCCGGGAATTCTGGAAACACCATATATTTT
clone size: NA; D gene: TRBD1; J gene: TRBJ1-1; V gene: TRBV29-1; CDR3 protein: CSVDTGGAFF; CDR3 DNA: TGCAGCGTTGACACAGGGGGAGCTTTCTTT
clone size: NA; D gene: NA; J gene: TRBJ1-4; V gene: TRBV27; CDR3 protein: CASGYRGGNEKLFF; CDR3 DNA: TGTGCCAGCGGCTATAGGGGGGGTAATGAAAAACTGTTTTTT
clone size: NA; D gene: NA; J gene: TRBJ2-1; V gene: TRBV25-1; CDR3 protein: CASSPSGTRRYNEQFF; CDR3 DNA: TGTGCCAGCAGTCCCTCCGGGACAAGGAGGTACAATGAGCAGTTCTTC
clone size: NA; D gene: TRBD1; J gene: TRBJ1-1; V gene: TRBV28; CDR3 protein: CASSRGQGGIPEAFF; CDR3 DNA: TGTGCCAGCAGCCGAGGACAGGGTGGAATCCCTGAAGCTTTCTTT
clone size: NA; D gene: TRBD1; J gene: TRBJ2-4; V gene: TRBV6-6; CDR3 protein: CASIGTGENIQYF; CDR3 DNA: TGTGCCAGCATTGGGACAGGAGAAAACATTCAGTACTTC
clone size: NA; D gene: TRBD2; J gene: TRBJ2-3; V gene: TRBV28; CDR3 protein: CASSFLAGVADTQYF; CDR3 DNA: TGTGCCAGCAGTTTCTTAGCGGGAGTCGCAGATACGCAGTATTTT
clone size: many; D gene: NA; J gene: TRBJ1-2; V gene: TRBV5-5; CDR3 protein: CASSPHRGPNYGYTF; CDR3 DNA: TGTGCCAGCAGCCCTCATCGCGGCCCTAACTATGGCTACACCTTC
clone size: NA; D gene: NA; J gene: TRBJ1-5; V gene: TRBV6-5; CDR3 protein: CASRSTGMGNQPQHF; CDR3 DNA: TGTGCCAGCAGGTCAACAGGGATGGGCAATCAGCCCCAGCATTTT
clone size: NA; D gene: NA; J gene: TRBJ2-7; V gene: TRBV20-1; CDR3 protein: CSAFSSYEQYF; CDR3 DNA: TGCAGTGCTTTTAGCAGCTACGAGCAGTACTTC
clone size: few; D gene: TRBD1; J gene: TRBJ1-4; V gene: TRBV27; CDR3 protein: CASSAQGRGYGEKLFF; CDR3 DNA: TGTGCCAGCAGTGCACAGGGGCGGGGTTATGGTGAAAAACTGTTTTTT
clone size: NA; D gene: NA; J gene: TRBJ2-1; V gene: TRBV7-9; CDR3 protein: CASSRQEYNEQFF; CDR3 DNA: TGTGCCAGCAGCCGACAGGAGTACAATGAGCAGTTCTTC
clone size: NA; D gene: NA; J gene: TRBJ1-6; V gene: TRBV30; CDR3 protein: CAWKPYRPSSYNSPLHF; CDR3 DNA: TGTGCCTGGAAACCCTATCGGCCTAGCTCCTATAATTCACCCCTCCACTTT
clone size: NA; D gene: TRBD1; J gene: TRBJ1-2; V gene: TRBV2; CDR3 protein: CASSPTGDNYGYTF; CDR3 DNA: TGTGCCAGCAGCCCTACAGGGGATAACTATGGCTACACCTTC
clone size: NA; D gene: TRBD2; J gene: TRBJ2-1; V gene: TRBV2; CDR3 protein: CATQTSGRSNEQFF; CDR3 DNA: TGTGCCACCCAGACTAGCGGGAGATCAAATGAGCAGTTCTTC
clone size: NA; D gene: NA; J gene: TRBJ1-3; V gene: TRBV18; CDR3 protein: CASSPRGSGNTIYF; CDR3 DNA: TGTGCCAGCTCACCAAGGGGGTCTGGAAACACCATATATTTT
clone size: NA; D gene: TRBD1; J gene: TRBJ2-5; V gene: TRBV20-1; CDR3 protein: CSASPGQAQETQYF; CDR3 DNA: TGCAGTGCTAGTCCGGGACAGGCACAAGAGACCCAGTACTTC
clone size: NA; D gene: NA; J gene: TRBJ1-2; V gene: TRBV18; CDR3 protein: CASSPAQDDGYTF; CDR3 DNA: TGTGCCAGCTCACCGGCACAGGATGATGGCTACACCTTC
clone size: NA; D gene: NA; J gene: TRBJ1-1; V gene: TRBV5-5; CDR3 protein: CASSPTPPRTEAFF; CDR3 DNA: TGTGCCAGCAGCCCGACACCCCCGCGCACTGAAGCTTTCTTT
clone size: many; D gene: NA; J gene: TRBJ2-7; V gene: TRBV7-2; CDR3 protein: CASSSSGHFHEQYF; CDR3 DNA: TGTGCCAGCAGCTCTTCGGGACACTTCCACGAGCAGTACTTC
clone size: many; D gene: TRBD1; J gene: TRBJ1-1; V gene: TRBV5-5; CDR3 protein: CASSWGQDMNTEAFF; CDR3 DNA: TGTGCCAGCAGCTGGGGACAGGATATGAACACTGAAGCTTTCTTT
clone size: once; D gene: NA; J gene: TRBJ2-1; V gene: TRBV10-3; CDR3 protein: CAIAGRDYNEQFF; CDR3 DNA: TGTGCCATCGCGGGACGGGACTACAATGAGCAGTTCTTC
clone size: NA; D gene: NA; J gene: TRBJ2-1; V gene: TRBV20-1; CDR3 protein: CSARRVREQFF; CDR3 DNA: TGCAGTGCTCGCCGAGTGAGGGAGCAGTTCTTC
clone size: NA; D gene: NA; J gene: TRBJ2-4; V gene: TRBV5-5; CDR3 protein: CASSFTQGLAKNIQYF; CDR3 DNA: TGTGCCAGCAGCTTCACGCAGGGCCTAGCCAAAAACATTCAGTACTTC
clone size: NA; D gene: TRBD2; J gene: TRBJ2-5; V gene: TRBV11-2; CDR3 protein: CASSLVAGGSQETQYF; CDR3 DNA: TGTGCCAGCAGCTTAGTAGCGGGGGGTTCCCAAGAGACCCAGTACTTC
clone size: NA; D gene: NA; J gene: TRBJ2-1; V gene: TRBV9; CDR3 protein: CASSVAFDEQFF; CDR3 DNA: TGTGCCAGCAGCGTAGCTTTCGATGAGCAGTTCTTC
clone size: NA; D gene: NA; J gene: TRBJ1-2; V gene: TRBV6-6; CDR3 protein: CASSLPASYGYTF; CDR3 DNA: TGTGCCAGCAGTTTGCCTGCCAGCTATGGCTACACCTTC
clone size: NA; D gene: NA; J gene: TRBJ1-5; V gene: TRBV5-1; CDR3 protein: CASSLAGGSNQPQHF; CDR3 DNA: TGCGCCAGCAGCTTGGCCGGGGGGAGCAATCAGCCCCAGCATTTT
clone size: NA; D gene: TRBD1; J gene: TRBJ1-4; V gene: TRBV11-3; CDR3 protein: CASRGQNNEKLFF; CDR3 DNA: TGTGCCAGCCGGGGACAGAATAATGAAAAACTGTTTTTT
clone size: NA; D gene: NA; J gene: TRBJ1-1; V gene: TRBV10-3; CDR3 protein: CAISDRRVLNTEAFF; CDR3 DNA: TGTGCCATCAGTGATCGCAGGGTTCTGAACACTGAAGCTTTCTTT
clone size: few; D gene: TRBD1; J gene: TRBJ1-2; V gene: TRBV30; CDR3 protein: CAGQDDYGYTF; CDR3 DNA: TGTGCCGGACAGGACGACTATGGCTACACCTTC
clone size: few; D gene: TRBD1; J gene: TRBJ1-4; V gene: TRBV30; CDR3 protein: CAWSGKQGANEKLFF; CDR3 DNA: TGTGCCTGGAGTGGGAAACAGGGGGCAAATGAAAAACTGTTTTTT
clone size: NA; D gene: NA; J gene: TRBJ2-1; V gene: TRBV5-4; CDR3 protein: CASSPIPGEQFF; CDR3 DNA: TGTGCCAGCAGCCCCATTCCCGGGGAGCAGTTCTTC
clone size: NA; D gene: NA; J gene: TRBJ2-7; V gene: TRBV21-1; CDR3 protein: CASNYRDRDFYEQYF; CDR3 DNA: TGTGCCAGCAACTACCGGGACAGGGATTTCTACGAGCAGTACTTC
clone size: NA; D gene: NA; J gene: TRBJ2-1; V gene: TRBV18; CDR3 protein: CASSPGDSYNEQFF; CDR3 DNA: TGTGCCAGCTCACCCGGGGACTCCTACAATGAGCAGTTCTTC
clone size: once; D gene: NA; J gene: TRBJ1-6; V gene: TRBV7-2; CDR3 protein: CASSLKTSTVVSPLHF; CDR3 DNA: TGTGCCAGCAGCTTGAAGACATCGACAGTTGTTTCACCCCTCCACTTT
clone size: NA; D gene: TRBD1; J gene: TRBJ2-5; V gene: TRBV7-2; CDR3 protein: CASSPLGQGRGETQYF; CDR3 DNA: TGTGCCAGCAGCCCCCTCGGACAGGGAAGGGGAGAGACCCAGTACTTC
clone size: NA; D gene: NA; J gene: TRBJ1-6; V gene: TRBV9; CDR3 protein: CASSPTADSYNSPLHF; CDR3 DNA: TGTGCCAGCAGCCCCACGGCGGACTCCTATAATTCACCCCTCCACTTT
clone size: NA; D gene: TRBD1; J gene: TRBJ2-7; V gene: TRBV28; CDR3 protein: CASSFTGASYEQYF; CDR3 DNA: TGTGCCAGCAGTTTTACAGGGGCATCCTACGAGCAGTACTTC